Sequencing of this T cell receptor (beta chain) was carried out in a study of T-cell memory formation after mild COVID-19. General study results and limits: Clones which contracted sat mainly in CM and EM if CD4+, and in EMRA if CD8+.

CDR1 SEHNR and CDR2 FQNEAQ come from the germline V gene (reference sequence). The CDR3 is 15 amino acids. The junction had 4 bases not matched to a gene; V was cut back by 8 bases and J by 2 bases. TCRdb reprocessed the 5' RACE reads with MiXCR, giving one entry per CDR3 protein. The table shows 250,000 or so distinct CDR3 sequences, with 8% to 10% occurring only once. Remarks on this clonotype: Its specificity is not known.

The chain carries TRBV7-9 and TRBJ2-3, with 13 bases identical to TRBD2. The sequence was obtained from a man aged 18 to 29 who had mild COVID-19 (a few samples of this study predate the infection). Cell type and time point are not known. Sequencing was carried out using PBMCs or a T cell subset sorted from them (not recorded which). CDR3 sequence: CASGGTSGDTDTQYF. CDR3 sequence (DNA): TGTGCCAGCGGTGGGACTAGCGGGGACACAGATACGCAGTATTTT.